These T cell receptor beta chains were read from a single sample in a study of CD8 T cells in Susac syndrome. Each CDR3 protein is one row after TCRdb ran MiXCR on the immunoSEQ multiplex PCR reads. The sample includes about 130,000 distinct CDR3 sequences, around 94% of them seen just once. The sequenced sample was CD4+ T cells from PBMCs. The receptors here all came from a human donor in good health. Each CDR3 is given with its conserved first and last residue. A D gene is named only where the DNA matches it firmly. Where a row states a size, it is once, few, many or the class of an expanded clone; other rows omit it.

J | size | V | D | DNA | CDR3
TRBJ1-1 | once | TRBV5-1 | NA | TGCGCCAGCAGCATTGGGACAGAAGCTTTCTTT | CASSIGTEAFF
TRBJ2-1 | NA | TRBV12-3/TRBV12-4 | TRBD2 | TGTGCCAGCAGTTTCCCACCTCACACTAGCGGGAGGGCCGGTCGTCCGAATGAGCAGTTCTTC | CASSFPPHTSGRAGRPNEQFF
TRBJ1-2 | once | TRBV5-1 | NA | TGCGCCAGCAGCCGCGGTGGCGGGGGCGCCGACTATGGCTACACCTTC | CASSRGGGGADYGYTF
TRBJ2-5 | once | TRBV7-8 | TRBD2 | TGTGCCAGCAGCTCTCCCCGGACTAGCGAGACCCAGTACTTC | CASSSPRTSETQYF
TRBJ2-1 | NA | TRBV19 | NA | TGTGCCAGTAGTATCCAGGGCTCCTACAATGAGCAGTTCTTC | CASSIQGSYNEQFF
TRBJ1-1 | NA | TRBV29-1 | TRBD1 | TGCAGCGTTCCTCGGCCAGGGGGCACTGAAGCTTTCTTT | CSVPRPGGTEAFF
TRBJ1-2 | NA | TRBV6-5 | NA | TGTGCCAGCAGACGACTCTCCGGGACGAACTATGGCTACACCTTC | CASRRLSGTNYGYTF
TRBJ2-2 | NA | TRBV11-1 | TRBD2 | TGTGCCAGCAGCCGTTACAGGGGCATACTAGCGGGAGCCCTGAACACCGGGGAGCTGTTTTTT | CASSRYRGILAGALNTGELFF
TRBJ2-2 | NA | TRBV9 | NA | TGTGCCAGCAGCTCCCGTCTAGAGTCCGGGGAGCTGTTTTTT | CASSSRLESGELFF
TRBJ2-1 | NA | TRBV29-1 | TRBD2 | TGCAGCGTTGACCACGGACTAGCGGGGACCTACAATGAGCAGTTCTTC | CSVDHGLAGTYNEQFF
TRBJ2-2 | NA | TRBV2 | NA | TGTGCCAGCAAAGCGAGGGGGGCCTCCACCGGGGAGCTGTTTTTT | CASKARGASTGELFF
TRBJ1-5 | once | TRBV5-1 | NA | TGCGCCAGCAGCCCGGACGGAGGGGATGGCAATCAGCCCCAGCATTTT | CASSPDGGDGNQPQHF
TRBJ2-1 | NA | TRBV21-1 | NA | TGTGCCAGCAGCAAACGGGACAGCGAGTACTCCTACAATGAGCAGTTCTTC | CASSKRDSEYSYNEQFF
TRBJ2-2 | NA | TRBV7-9 | NA | TGTGCCAGCAGCTTAGCAGGGGCTTCTAGCACCGGGGAGCTGTTTTTT | CASSLAGASSTGELFF
TRBJ2-3 | NA | TRBV29-1 | TRBD1 | TGCAGCGTCGCAAGACAGGGGATCACAGATACGCAGTATTTT | CSVARQGITDTQYF
TRBJ1-2 | once | TRBV6-5 | TRBD1 | TGTGCCAGCAGCCCCCGGGACAGGGCTAGAGGCGGCTACACCTTC | CASSPRDRARGGYTF